Listed here are 17 T cell receptor beta chains from one sample, sequenced in a study of cytomegalovirus exposure and HLA in healthy donors. PCR was performed using 60 Vbeta and 13 Jbeta primers. Libraries were prepared by immunoSEQ multiplex PCR; TCRdb keeps only in-frame clonotypes and omits some of them. In the table there are around 120,000 clones, 75% to 85% of which are singletons. Input material: PBMCs. These receptors all come from a middle-aged woman in good health and CMV-seronegative.

The V and J genes are TRBV5-1 and TRBJ2-2, with TRBD2 matching over 14 bases. There are 18 residues in the CDR3. After removal of 4 bases from V and 0 bases from J, the junction contained 5 bases not matched to a gene. The germline V gene has CDR1 SGHRS and CDR2 YFSETQ. CDR3: CASSPGTSGSANTGELFF. The CDR3 region has the DNA TGCGCCAGCAGCCCCGGGACTAGCGGGAGTGCGAACACCGGGGAGCTGTTTTTT.

The rearrangement joins TRBV19 to TRBJ1-2; tentatively, D is TRBD1 (6 bases). V shed 7 bases and J shed 7 bases, with 13 bases lying between them. The CDR3 is 12 amino acids. The germline V gene encodes CDR1 LNHDA and CDR2 SQIVND (reference sequence). Here the CDR3 reads CASNTGRGGYTF. The CDR3 DNA follows: TGTGCCAGTAACACAGGGAGGGGTGGCTACACCTTC.

The V and J genes are TRBV7-5 and TRBJ2-1; the table gives TRBD2 as D, unverified against the DNA. TRBV7-5 constitutes a pseudogene. The CDR3 has 17 residues. CDR3 nucleotides: TGTGCCAGAAGCTTACGACTAGCGGGGGGAACCCACAATGAGCAGTTCTTC. Its translation: CARSLRLAGGTHNEQFF.

This chain uses TRBV5-4 with TRBJ1-4, with 8 bases matching TRBD1. The CDR3 consists of 17 residues. With 4 bases clipped from V and 2 bases from J, the junction kept 10 bases outside the gene matches. CDR1 and CDR2 from the germline V gene are SGHNT and YYREEE (reference sequence). Here the CDR3 reads CASSPGGAMTTNEKLFF. As DNA, the CDR3 is TGTGCCAGCAGCCCAGGGGGCGCGATGACTACTAATGAAAAACTGTTTTTT. The whole variable domain, remainder taken from reference TRBV5-4 and TRBJ1-4, is ETGVTQSPTHLIKTRGQQVTLRCSSQSGHNTVSWYQQALGQGPQFIFQYYREEENGRGNFPPRFSGLQFPNYSSELNVNALELDDSALYLCASSPGGAMTTNEKLFFGSGTQLSVL.

The chain carries TRBV6-1 and TRBJ1-3; no clear D gene. Germline V gene sequence: CDR1 MNHNS, CDR2 SASEGT. Trimming left V 6 bases short and J 3 bases short, with 9 bases between. This CDR3 comprises 13 residues. Here the CDR3 reads CASRGGGGNTIYF. The CDR3 DNA follows: TGTGCCAGCAGGGGAGGAGGTGGAAACACCATATATTTT.

The chain couples TRBV28 to TRBJ1-1; 7 bases match TRBD1. Germline V gives CDR1 MDHEN, CDR2 SYDVKM. Trimming at V came to 7 bases and at J to 6 bases, leaving 11 bases not matched to a gene. The CDR3 is 14 residues long. DNA of the CDR3: TGTGCCAGCAACAAGGGGGCAGGGGAGGCTGAAGCTTTCTTT. As protein: CASNKGAGEAEAFF.

V gene TRBV19 combines with J gene TRBJ1-2; 7 nucleotides align to TRBD1. This CDR3 is 14 amino acids long. Germline trimming cut 3 bases from V and 8 bases from J; bases unmatched to any gene: 9. Germline V gene lookup returns CDR1 LNHDA and CDR2 SQIVND (reference sequence). The CDR3 DNA reads as TGTGCCAGTAGTATGGAGACAGGGTATCAGGGCTACACCTTC. Translating it yields CASSMETGYQGYTF.

To note about this clone: Other DNA sequences in the sample encode the same CDR3. The chain links TRBV6-1 to TRBJ2-3; TRBD2 agrees at 10 bases. The CDR3 spans 17 residues. CDR1 MNHNS and CDR2 SASEGT come from the germline V gene. V shed 0 bases, J shed 0 bases, and the junction held 3 bases outside the gene matches. CDR3 nucleotides: TGTGCCAGCAGTGAAGCCTTAGCGGGGGGTAGCACAGATACGCAGTATTTT. Translating gives CASSEALAGGSTDTQYF.

The chain joins TRBV11-3 to TRBJ1-6; tentative D call: TRBD1 (6 bases). This CDR3 comprises 14 residues. With 5 bases removed from V and 10 bases from J, the gap between germline ends came to 15 bases. Per the germline V gene, CDR1 is SGHNT and CDR2 is YENEEA. CDR3 nucleotides: TGTGCCAGCAGCCTAGGGGGAGAGAGCTCACCCCTCCACTTT. Protein: CASSLGGESSPLHF.

The rearrangement links TRBV6-6 to TRBJ1-5; D remains ambiguous. The CDR3 runs 16 residues. Germline CDR1 MNHNY, CDR2 SVGAGI (reference sequence). V was cut by 1 base and J by 7 bases, with 17 bases left in between. CDR3 in amino acids: CASSYYRSGSRQPQHF. The CDR3 DNA reads as TGTGCCAGCAGTTACTATCGCTCCGGGAGTCGGCAGCCCCAGCATTTT.

Written as DNA, the CDR3 is TGTGCCACCAGCACCAAATCTACGCAGTATTTT. As protein: CATSTKSTQYF. The chain employs TRBV15 and TRBJ2-3; no definite D call. Germline V gene data show CDR1 as LNHNV and CDR2 as YYDKDF (reference sequence). The CDR3 covers 11 residues. V shed 4 bases and J shed 8 bases, with 7 bases lying between them.

This sequence joins TRBV5-1 and TRBJ2-7, with D tentatively TRBD1 (6 bases). With 0 bases removed from V and 2 bases from J, the gap between germline ends came to 15 bases. CDR3 length: 16 residues. Looked up from germline, CDR1 is SGHRS and CDR2 is YFSETQ. The CDR3 nucleotides are TGCGCCAGCAGCTTGGGGGGTACGACAGGAACCTACGAGCAGTACTTC. This sequence encodes CASSLGGTTGTYEQYF.

V and J are TRBV4-1 and TRBJ2-7; a weak D match, TRBD1 (5 bases). The germline V gene encodes CDR1 MGHRA and CDR2 YSYEKL. CDR3 size: 15 residues. V was trimmed by 0 bases and J by 1 base, leaving 10 bases between them. CDR3 residues: CASSQEPGISYEQYF. The CDR3 bases are TGCGCCAGCAGCCAAGAGCCAGGGATTTCCTACGAGCAGTACTTC.

The genes are TRBV28 and TRBJ2-1; 16 bases line up with TRBD2. V dropped 2 bases and J dropped 0; count of bases not matched to a gene: 7. The CDR3 runs to 20 residues. CDR1 is MDHEN, CDR2 SYDVKM, per germline. CDR3 in amino acids: CASSLRRGTSGRVSYNEQFF. CDR3 bases: TGTGCCAGCAGTTTAAGGCGAGGGACTAGCGGGAGGGTCTCCTACAATGAGCAGTTCTTC.

The J gene is TRBJ1-6, the V gene TRBV19; a weak D match, TRBD1 (5 bases). V lost 1 base, J lost 7 bases, and 8 bases lay in between. The CDR3 length is 14 residues. Germline-derived CDR1 and CDR2 are LNHDA and SQIVND (reference sequence). CDR3 DNA sequence: TGTGCCAGTAGTATAGTTGGACAAAATTCACCCCTCCACTTT. Its translation is CASSIVGQNSPLHF.

V gene TRBV25-1 combines with J gene TRBJ1-3, with D unclear. The CDR3 runs to 14 residues. Trimming cost V 4 bases and J 1 base, with 8 bases left between them. Germline V gene lookup returns CDR1 MGHDK and CDR2 SYGVNS. CDR3 loop: CASSGPWSGNTIYF. DNA for the CDR3: TGTGCCAGCAGTGGGCCTTGGTCTGGAAACACCATATATTTT.

V and J are TRBV5-4 and TRBJ2-7, with TRBD2 identical over 9 bases. The length of the CDR3 is 18 residues. V gave up 4 bases and J gave up 0 bases; unmatched junction bases: 14. The germline V gene encodes CDR1 SGHNT and CDR2 YYREEE (reference sequence). This CDR3 is CASSHNTTSGSPSYEQYF. CDR3 DNA sequence: TGTGCCAGCAGCCATAATACGACTAGCGGCTCTCCCTCCTACGAGCAGTACTTC.